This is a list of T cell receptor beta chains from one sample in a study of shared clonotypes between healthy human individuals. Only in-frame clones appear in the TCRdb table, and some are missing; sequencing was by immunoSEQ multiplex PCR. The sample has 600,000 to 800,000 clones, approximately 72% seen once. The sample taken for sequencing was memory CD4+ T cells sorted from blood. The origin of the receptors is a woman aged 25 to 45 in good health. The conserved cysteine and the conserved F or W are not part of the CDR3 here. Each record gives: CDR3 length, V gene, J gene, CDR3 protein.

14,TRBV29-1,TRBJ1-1,SGTGLADRMNTEAF
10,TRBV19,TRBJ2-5,ASSITGETQY
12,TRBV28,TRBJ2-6,ASSSHSGANVLT
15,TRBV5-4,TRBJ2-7,ASSSPFSGRRLHEQY
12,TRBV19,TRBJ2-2,ASSIPGNTGELF
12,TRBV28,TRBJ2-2,ASSLDRLEGELF
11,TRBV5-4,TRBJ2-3,ASSRTGTDTQY
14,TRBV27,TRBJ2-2,ASSFGFRGNTGELF
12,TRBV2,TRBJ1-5,ASSDRNGNQPQH
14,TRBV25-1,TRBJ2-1,ASSLVGGWPYNEQF
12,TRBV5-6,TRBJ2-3,ASSLLLGSDTQY
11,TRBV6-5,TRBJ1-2,ASRHRDFYGYT
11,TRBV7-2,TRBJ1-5,ASSLQVNQPQH
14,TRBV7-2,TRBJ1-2,ASSFGGQGSDYGYT
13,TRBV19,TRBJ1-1,ASSDPGQKTFEAF
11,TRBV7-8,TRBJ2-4,ASSQGQKNIQY
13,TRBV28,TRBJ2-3,ASSLWSRSTDTQY
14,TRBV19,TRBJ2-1,ASSISSWQVVNEQF
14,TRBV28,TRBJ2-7,ASSPIYTGAGYEQY
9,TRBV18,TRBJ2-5,ASSRYETQY
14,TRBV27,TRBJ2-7,ASSPRTPGQGYEQY
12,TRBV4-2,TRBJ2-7,ASSQEPGVYEQY